These 10 T cell receptor beta chains were all obtained from the same sample, sequenced in a study of CD8 T cells in Susac syndrome. With random hexamers, reverse transcription was performed on about 0.5 to 1 ug of RNA. One entry per CDR3 protein, called by TCRdb with MiXCR from the immunoSEQ multiplex PCR reads. The sample holds about 180,000 distinct CDR3 sequences, roughly 95% seen once. The sample taken for sequencing was CD8+ T cells from PBMCs. The receptor source for this set is a human donor with multiple sclerosis.

V usage is TRBV20-1 and J usage is TRBJ2-7; D remains unclear. V lost 2 bases, J lost 1 base, and 15 bases lay in between. The CDR3 has 15 residues. Per germline, CDR1 DFQATT and CDR2 SNEGSKA (reference sequence). The CDR3 protein is CSARPHRDRSYEQYF. The CDR3 nucleotides read TGCAGTGCTAGACCCCACCGAGACCGTTCCTACGAGCAGTACTTC.

V and J are TRBV7-9 and TRBJ2-1; no definite D call. The CDR3 totals 13 residues. Germline V gene data show CDR1 as SEHNR and CDR2 as FQNEAQ (reference sequence). V was cut by 8 bases and J by 0 bases, with 8 bases left in between. The CDR3 nucleotides read TGTGCCAGCCTTGACCTCTCCTACAATGAGCAGTTCTTC. It specifies CASLDLSYNEQFF.

V and J are TRBV5-4 and TRBJ2-7; D not resolved. The germline CDR1 and CDR2 sequences are SGHNT and YYREEE (reference sequence). This CDR3 comprises 14 residues. V was pared by 3 bases and J by 2 bases, with 12 bases between. The CDR3 bases are TGTGCCAGCAGCTACAGCCCTCCCCCCTACGAGCAGTACTTC. Translated: CASSYSPPPYEQYF.

The genes are TRBV27 and TRBJ1-1; no clear D gene. The CDR3 is made up of 13 amino acids. V lost 6 bases and J lost 3, with 11 bases in between. CDR1 MNHEY and CDR2 SMNVEV come from the germline V gene (reference sequence). The CDR3 region has the DNA TGTGCCAGCAGCATTGATTTGGACACTGAAGCTTTCTTT. Its translation: CASSIDLDTEAFF.

This chain connects TRBV27 to TRBJ2-1, with TRBD2 matching 15 bases. CDR1 and CDR2 (germline): MNHEY, SMNVEV (reference sequence). There are 16 residues in the CDR3. After removal of 9 bases from V and 6 bases from J, the junction contained 9 bases not matched to a gene. Written as DNA, the CDR3 is TGTGCCAGTTACGGGACTAGCGGGAGGCCGCCCAATGAGCAGTTCTTC. It codes for CASYGTSGRPPNEQFF.

The chain employs TRBV13 and TRBJ2-6, with a possible D match to TRBD1 (6 bases). V was pared by 5 bases and J by 0 bases, with 14 bases between. Germline-derived CDR1 and CDR2 are PRHDT and FYEKMQ (reference sequence). The CDR3 spans 17 residues. The CDR3, as DNA: TGTGCCAGCAGCGTCCGACAGGACCTCTCTGGGGCCAACGTCCTGACTTTC. Translating it yields CASSVRQDLSGANVLTF. Full variable domain (missing parts from reference TRBV13 and TRBJ2-6): AAGVIQSPRHLIKEKRETATLKCYPIPRHDTVYWYQQGPGQDPQFLISFYEKMQSDKGSIPDRFSAQQFSDYHSELNMSSLELGDSALYFCASSVRQDLSGANVLTFGAGSRLTVL.

The genes are TRBV28 and TRBJ2-7; TRBD1 aligns across 7 bases. V lost 3 bases, J lost 6 bases, and 5 bases stayed unmatched. CDR1 MDHEN and CDR2 SYDVKM come from the germline V gene. The CDR3 is 13 residues long. CDR3: CASSFGQDFEQYF. In DNA form, the CDR3 reads TGTGCCAGCAGTTTTGGACAGGACTTCGAGCAGTACTTC.

V and J are TRBV11-2 and TRBJ2-1, with TRBD2 matching over 14 bases. J gave up 10 bases and V 5 bases, and 7 bases lay outside the gene matches. CDR1 SGHAT and CDR2 FQNNGV come from the germline V gene. This CDR3 contains 15 residues. As DNA, the CDR3 is TGTGCCAGCAGCCCGGGACTAGCGGGAGTACGCGAGCAGTTCTTC. Translation gives CASSPGLAGVREQFF.

The chain has TRBV7-9 and TRBJ2-5, with D possibly being TRBD1 (6 bases). The CDR3 contains 17 residues. Per the germline V gene, CDR1 is SEHNR and CDR2 is FQNEAQ (reference sequence). V was trimmed by 4 bases and J by 2 bases, leaving 20 bases between them. The CDR3 protein is CASSSPTATGSQETQYF. The CDR3 nucleotides read TGTGCCAGCAGCTCACCAACTGCTACAGGGAGTCAAGAGACCCAGTACTTC. Full variable domain (missing parts from reference TRBV7-9 and TRBJ2-5): DTGVSQNPRHKITKRGQNVTFRCDPISEHNRLYWYRQTLGQGPEFLTYFQNEAQLEKSRLLSDRFSAERPKGSFSTLEIQRTEQGDSAMYLCASSSPTATGSQETQYFGPGTRLLVL.

The rearrangement uses TRBV29-1 and TRBJ2-5; 7 bases are a match to TRBD2. V was clipped by 7 bases and J by 2 bases; unmatched bases: 19. The CDR3 is 17 amino acids. Germline V gene lookup returns CDR1 SQVTM and CDR2 ANQGSEA. The CDR3 DNA sequence: TGCAGCGCCCCACTAGCGCAACTGATAGGGGATCAAGAGACCCAGTACTTC. This encodes CSAPLAQLIGDQETQYF.